This T cell receptor (beta chain) was sequenced for a study of cytomegalovirus exposure and HLA in healthy donors. Overall study findings and caveats: Rare sequences made up most TCRs, while some public TCRs were found in many donors. As was reported, the classifier diagnosed cytomegalovirus status with high specificity and sensitivity.

About this clone: What it binds is not known.

Method: immunoSEQ multiplex PCR; TCRdb's copy keeps in-frame clones and lacks some. The profile shows approximately 81,000 clones, more than 85% of them singletons. The source material was PBMCs. The receptor was derived from a man in his late teens or twenties in good health and CMV-seronegative.

In DNA, the CDR3 is TGTGCCAGCAATCTGGACAGGGACACTGAAGCTTTCTTT. Its translation is CASNLDRDTEAFF. The chain carries TRBV6-5 and TRBJ1-1, with TRBD1 matching over 8 bases. The V segment lost 7 bases and the J segment 3 bases; nucleotides outside the gene matches: 4. Germline V gene data show CDR1 as MNHEY and CDR2 as SVGAGI. The CDR3 is 13 residues long.